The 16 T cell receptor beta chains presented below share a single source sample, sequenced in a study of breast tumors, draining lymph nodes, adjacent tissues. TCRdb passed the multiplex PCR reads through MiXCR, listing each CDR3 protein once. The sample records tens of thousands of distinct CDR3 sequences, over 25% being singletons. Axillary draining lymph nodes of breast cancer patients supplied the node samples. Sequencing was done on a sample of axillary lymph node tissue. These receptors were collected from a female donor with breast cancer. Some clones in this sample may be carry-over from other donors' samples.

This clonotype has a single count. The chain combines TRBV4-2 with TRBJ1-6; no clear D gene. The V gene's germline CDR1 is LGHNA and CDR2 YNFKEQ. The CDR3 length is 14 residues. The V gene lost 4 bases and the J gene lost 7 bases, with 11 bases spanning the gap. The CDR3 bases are TGTGCCAGCAGCCCACAGAGGACCAATTCACCCCTCCACTTT. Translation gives CASSPQRTNSPLHF.

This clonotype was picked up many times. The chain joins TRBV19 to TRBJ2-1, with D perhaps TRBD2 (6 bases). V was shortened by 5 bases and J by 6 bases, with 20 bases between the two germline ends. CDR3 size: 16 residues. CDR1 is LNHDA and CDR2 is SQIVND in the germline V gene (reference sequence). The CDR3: CASSGPSAYGGNEQFF. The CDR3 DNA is TGTGCCAGTAGTGGACCTAGCGCCTATGGAGGCAATGAGCAGTTCTTC.

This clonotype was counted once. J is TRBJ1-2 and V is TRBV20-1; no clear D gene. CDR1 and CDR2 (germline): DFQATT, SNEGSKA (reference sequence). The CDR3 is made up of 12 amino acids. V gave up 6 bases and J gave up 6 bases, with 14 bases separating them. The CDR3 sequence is CSAPDGFNGYTF. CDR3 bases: TGCAGTGCCCCGGACGGGTTCAATGGCTACACCTTC.

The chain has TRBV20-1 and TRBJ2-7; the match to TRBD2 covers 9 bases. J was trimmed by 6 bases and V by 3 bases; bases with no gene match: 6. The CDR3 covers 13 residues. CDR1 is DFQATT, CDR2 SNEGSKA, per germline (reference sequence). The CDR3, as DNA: TGCAGTGCTAGCCCTAGCGGGACAAGCGAGCAGTACTTC. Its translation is CSASPSGTSEQYF.

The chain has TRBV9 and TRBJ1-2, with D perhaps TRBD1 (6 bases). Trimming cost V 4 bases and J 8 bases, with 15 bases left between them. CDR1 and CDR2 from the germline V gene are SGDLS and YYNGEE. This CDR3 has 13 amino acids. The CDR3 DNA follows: TGTGCCAGCAGCACGGGACACCATAGCGGCTACACCTTC. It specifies CASSTGHHSGYTF.

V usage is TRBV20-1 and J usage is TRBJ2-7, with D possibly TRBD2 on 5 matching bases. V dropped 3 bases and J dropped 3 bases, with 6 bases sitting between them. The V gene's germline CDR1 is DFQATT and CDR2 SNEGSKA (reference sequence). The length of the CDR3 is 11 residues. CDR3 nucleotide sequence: TGCAGTGCTAGCGGGGTCTACGAGCAGTACTTC. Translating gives CSASGVYEQYF.

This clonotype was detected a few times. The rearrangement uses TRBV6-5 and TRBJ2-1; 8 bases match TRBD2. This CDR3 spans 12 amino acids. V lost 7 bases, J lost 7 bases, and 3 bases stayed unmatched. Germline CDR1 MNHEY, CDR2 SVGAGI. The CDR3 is CASKRGGNEQFF. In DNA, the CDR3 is TGTGCCAGCAAGCGCGGGGGGAATGAGCAGTTCTTC.

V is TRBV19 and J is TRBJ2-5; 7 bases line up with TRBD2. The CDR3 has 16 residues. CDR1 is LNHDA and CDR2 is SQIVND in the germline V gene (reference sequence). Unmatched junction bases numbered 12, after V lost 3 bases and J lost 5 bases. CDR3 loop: CASSIRTGGGGETQYF. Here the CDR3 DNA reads TGTGCCAGTAGTATTCGAACGGGAGGAGGTGGGGAGACCCAGTACTTC.

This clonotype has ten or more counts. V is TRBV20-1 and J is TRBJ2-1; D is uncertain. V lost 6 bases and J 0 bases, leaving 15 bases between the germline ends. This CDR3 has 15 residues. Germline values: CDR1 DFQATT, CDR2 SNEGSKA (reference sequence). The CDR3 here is CSAFGSTYSYNEQFF. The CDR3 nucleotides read TGCAGTGCATTCGGGTCGACATACTCCTACAATGAGCAGTTCTTC.

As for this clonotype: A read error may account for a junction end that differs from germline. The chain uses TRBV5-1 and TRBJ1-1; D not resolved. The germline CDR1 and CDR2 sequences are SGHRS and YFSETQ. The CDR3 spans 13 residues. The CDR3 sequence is CASSWELNTKAFF. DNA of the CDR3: TGCGCCAGCAGCTGGGAACTGAACACTAAAGCTTTCTTT.

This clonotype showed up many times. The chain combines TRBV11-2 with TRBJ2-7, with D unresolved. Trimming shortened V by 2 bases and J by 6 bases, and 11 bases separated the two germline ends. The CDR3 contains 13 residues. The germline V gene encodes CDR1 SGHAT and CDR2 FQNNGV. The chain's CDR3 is CASSLRSASEQYF. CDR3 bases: TGTGCCAGCAGCTTACGGTCCGCGAGCGAGCAGTACTTC.

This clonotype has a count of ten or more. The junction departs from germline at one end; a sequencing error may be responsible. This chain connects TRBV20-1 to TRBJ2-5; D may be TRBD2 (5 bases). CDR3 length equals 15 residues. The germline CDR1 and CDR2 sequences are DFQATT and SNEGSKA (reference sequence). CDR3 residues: CGVLSGARKKETQYF. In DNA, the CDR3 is TGTGGGGTTCTAAGCGGAGCCCGGAAGAAGGAGACCCAGTACTTC.

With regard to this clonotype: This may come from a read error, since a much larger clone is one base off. CDR3 residues: CASSHRVFRQPQHF. The CDR3 DNA reads TGTGCCAGCAGTCACAGGGTTTTTCGCCAGCCCCAGCATTTT. V gene TRBV6-5 combines with J gene TRBJ1-5; a weak D match, TRBD1 (6 bases). The CDR3 sequence is 14 residues long. CDR1 MNHEY and CDR2 SVGAGI come from the germline V gene. V shed 5 bases and J shed 7 bases, with 15 bases lying between them.

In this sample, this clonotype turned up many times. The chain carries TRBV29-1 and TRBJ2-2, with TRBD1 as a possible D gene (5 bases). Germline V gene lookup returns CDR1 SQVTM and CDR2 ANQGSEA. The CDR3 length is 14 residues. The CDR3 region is CSRPLQGYAGELFF. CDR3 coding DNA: TGCAGTCGTCCTTTGCAGGGTTACGCCGGGGAGCTGTTTTTT.

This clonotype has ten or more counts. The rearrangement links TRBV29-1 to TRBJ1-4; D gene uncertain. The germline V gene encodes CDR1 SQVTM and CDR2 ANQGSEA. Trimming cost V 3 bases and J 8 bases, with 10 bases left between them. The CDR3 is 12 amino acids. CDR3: CSVDRFGEKLFF. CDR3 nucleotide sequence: TGCAGCGTTGACAGGTTTGGCGAAAAACTGTTTTTT.

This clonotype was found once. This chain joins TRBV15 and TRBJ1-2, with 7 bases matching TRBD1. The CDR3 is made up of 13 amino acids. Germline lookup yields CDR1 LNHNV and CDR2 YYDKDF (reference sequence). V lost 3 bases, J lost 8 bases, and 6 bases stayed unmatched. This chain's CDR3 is CATSSQGGRGYTF. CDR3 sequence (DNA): TGTGCCACCAGCAGTCAGGGGGGTAGGGGCTACACCTTC.